This entry describes one T cell receptor (beta chain). The antigen is unknown. This record comes from a study of cytomegalovirus exposure and HLA in healthy donors. 60 Vbeta and 13 Jbeta primers were used in PCR. Measured with immunoSEQ multiplex PCR; TCRdb has only the in-frame clones, and not every one. This sample has over 150,000 clones; more than 60% occur once, and the top ten carry over 2.5%. CDR1 is SNHLY and CDR2 is FYNNEI in the germline V gene. Trimming shortened V by 2 bases and J by 2 bases, and 10 bases separated the two germline ends. The CDR3 contains 14 residues. The study's findings and limits: As was reported, the classifier diagnosed cytomegalovirus status with high specificity and sensitivity.

Sequencing was performed on PBMCs. The TCR sequence derives from a woman in her forties or fifties in good health and CMV-seropositive. V and J are TRBV2 and TRBJ2-7; D remains unclear. This CDR3 reads CASSEIRLPYEQYF. CDR3 bases: TGTGCCAGCAGTGAAATTCGACTCCCCTACGAGCAGTACTTC.